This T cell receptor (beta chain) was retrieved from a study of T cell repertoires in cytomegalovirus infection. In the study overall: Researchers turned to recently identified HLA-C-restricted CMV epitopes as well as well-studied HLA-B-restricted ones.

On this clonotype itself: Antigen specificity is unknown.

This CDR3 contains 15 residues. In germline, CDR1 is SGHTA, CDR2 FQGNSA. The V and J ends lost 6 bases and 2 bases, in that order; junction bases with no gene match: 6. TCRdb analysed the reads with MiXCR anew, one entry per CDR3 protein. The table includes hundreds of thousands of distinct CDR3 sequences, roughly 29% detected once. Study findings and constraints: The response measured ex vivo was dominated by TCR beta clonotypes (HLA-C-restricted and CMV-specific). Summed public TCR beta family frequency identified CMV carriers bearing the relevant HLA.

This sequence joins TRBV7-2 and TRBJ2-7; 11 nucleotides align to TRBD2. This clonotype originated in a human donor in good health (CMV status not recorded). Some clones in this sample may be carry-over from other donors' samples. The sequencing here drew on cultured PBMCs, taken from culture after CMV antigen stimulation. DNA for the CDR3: TGTGCCAGCAGGTTAACTAGCGGGAGAGCCTACGAGCAGTACTTC. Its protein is CASRLTSGRAYEQYF.